This T cell receptor beta chain was obtained from a study of blood T cell repertoires in COVID-19. Overall study: Italy, Spain and the United States were the sources of the convalescent and acute COVID-19 samples. PBMCs, B-cell-depleted T cells, or T cells were the source of the cDNA or gDNA that made up the material.

Under the authors' procedure: Estimated nucleated cell counts came from reference gene primer amplification. Clones were read by immunoSEQ multiplex PCR, and TCRdb kept only the in-frame ones, dropping some. V and J calls and clone size are given by that table; D and trimming were obtained from the DNA. This sample carries around 700,000 clones, more than 80% of them seen once, and the ten largest clones take approximately 0.3%. The CDR3 runs 15 residues. Germline V lookup: CDR1 ENHRY, CDR2 SYGVKD. V lost 0 bases and J lost 0, with 8 bases in between. The V and J genes are TRBV10-3 and TRBJ1-1; D is ambiguous. The material sequenced was peripheral blood. This receptor was identified in a woman under 30 with acute or convalescent COVID-19. CDR3 DNA sequence: TGTGCCATCAGTGAGTCCGGACTGATGAACACTGAAGCTTTCTTT. The encoded protein is CAISESGLMNTEAFF.